This T cell receptor (beta chain) was profiled in a study of blood T cell repertoires in COVID-19 (dated by TCRdb to the early 2020s). Notes on the research overall: Samples from collaborators originated in the United States, Italy and Spain and spanned both the acute and convalescent phases of COVID-19. The prospective study material was composed of cDNA or gDNA derived from T cells, B-cell-depleted T cells, or PBMCs. Subjects who had been exposed to COVID-19, were actively infected with it, or had recovered from it provided the deeply sampled blood TCRbeta repertoires that made up the dataset. The repertoires were released in a freely available public database intended as a resource for research on the immune response to SARS-CoV-2. Samples were obtained from the ongoing ImmuneRACE study (first 160 participants) and from about 1,300 subjects provided by 6 global collaborators. The sample metadata nearly always contained a de-identified subject ID, COVID-19 status, age in years and sex. Where available, HLA class I and class II types were obtained from metadata supplied by the sample provider rather than from assay-based typing. Study-level results and caveats: The quantity of clinical and demographic metadata differed by source and by participant and was supplied without curation.

Collaborating institutions collected whole blood in K2EDTA tubes following their own protocols. Collaborator samples were shipped for TCRbeta analysis as frozen whole blood, isolated PBMCs, or DNA extracted from either sample type. TCRbeta CDR3 regions were amplified from genomic DNA using the immunoSEQ Assay, a bias-controlled multiplex PCR. Concerning the study's data processing: The number of nucleated cells in each sample was estimated from the amplification of reference gene primers within the assay. To quantify the absolute abundance of each unique TCRbeta CDR3 rearrangement, sequence reads were collapsed and filtered. Productive Simpson clonality was computed per sample as the square root of Simpson's diversity index over productive rearrangements. In TCRdb, the immuneACCESS table is reduced to in-frame sequences with V and J assigned. These tables do not hold every clone; where another copy was compared, an unresolved V gene accounts for under half, and the others remain unexplained. Clone size and the V and J calls come from that table; the DNA yielded D and trimming. Here the sample has around 250,000 clones; more than 75% occur a single time. Around 7.3% of the sample comes from the top ten.

On this clone itself: What this receptor recognizes is not known. No quality values exist for individual bases; no much larger clone is one base distant.

The germline V end is reduced by 4 bases and the J end by 7 bases; junction bases left unmatched: 6. CDR1 is given as MNHEY and CDR2 as SVGAGI, both from the germline V gene. The CDR3 sequence holds 15 residues, the cysteine and phenylalanine included. Just the 45-base CDR3 DNA is kept, in frame starting at base 1. This receptor was taken from a woman aged 70-85 years with active or convalescent COVID-19. In this chain, TRBV6-5 is recombined with TRBJ1-6, with 8 junctional bases fitting TRBD1. Specimen: peripheral blood. For the CDR3, the sequence is CASSLLGQGNSPLHF. The nucleotide sequence is TGTGCCAGCAGTTTATTAGGACAGGGAAATTCACCCCTCCACTTT.